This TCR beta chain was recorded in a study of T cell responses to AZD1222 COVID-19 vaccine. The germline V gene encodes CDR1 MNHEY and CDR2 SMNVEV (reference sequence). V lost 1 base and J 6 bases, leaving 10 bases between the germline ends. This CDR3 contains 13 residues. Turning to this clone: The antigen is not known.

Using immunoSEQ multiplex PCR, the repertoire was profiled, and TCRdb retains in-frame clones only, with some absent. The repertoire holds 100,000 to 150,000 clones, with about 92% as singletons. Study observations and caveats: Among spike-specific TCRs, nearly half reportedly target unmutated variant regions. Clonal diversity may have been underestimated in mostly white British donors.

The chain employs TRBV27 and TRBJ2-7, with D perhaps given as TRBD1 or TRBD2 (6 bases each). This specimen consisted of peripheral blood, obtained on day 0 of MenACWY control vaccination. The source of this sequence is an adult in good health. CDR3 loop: CASSLLGGGEQYF. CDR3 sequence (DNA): TGTGCCAGCAGTTTATTAGGAGGGGGCGAGCAGTACTTC.